Sequencing of this T cell receptor beta chain was carried out in a study of T-cell memory formation after mild COVID-19. Study in general: For the most part, TCR clusters were specific to one donor.

Points from the study as a whole: Detection of some responders pre-infection suggested pre-existing cross-reactive memory T cells participated.

Turning to this clonotype: Its antigen is as yet unknown.

TCRdb re-called the 5' RACE reads with MiXCR, one entry per CDR3 protein. The profile shows some 290,000 distinct CDR3 sequences, roughly 16% of them singletons. Trimming took 2 bases from V and 2 from J; bases not matched to a gene: 3. The germline V gene encodes CDR1 SGHTA and CDR2 FQGTGA. This CDR3 is built from 16 residues. The rearrangement links TRBV7-3 to TRBJ2-3, with 11 bases that match TRBD2. The sequenced material came from PBMCs or a T cell subset sorted from them (not recorded which). The TCR comes from a man aged 18-30 years who had mild COVID-19 (a few samples of this study predate the infection). Cell type and time point are not known. DNA for the CDR3: TGTGCCAGCAGCTTAGGGACTAGCGGTTTCACAGATACGCAGTATTTT. It translates to CASSLGTSGFTDTQYF.